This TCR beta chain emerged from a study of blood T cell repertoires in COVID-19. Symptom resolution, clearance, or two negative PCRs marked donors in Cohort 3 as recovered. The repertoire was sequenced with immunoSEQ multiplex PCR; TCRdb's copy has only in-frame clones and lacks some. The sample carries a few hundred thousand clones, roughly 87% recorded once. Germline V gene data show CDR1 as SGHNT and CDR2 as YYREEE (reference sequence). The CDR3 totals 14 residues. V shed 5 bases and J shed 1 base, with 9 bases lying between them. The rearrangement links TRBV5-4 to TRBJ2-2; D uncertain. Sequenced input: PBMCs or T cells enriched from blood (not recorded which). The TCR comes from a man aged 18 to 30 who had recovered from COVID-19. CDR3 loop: CASSRALNTGELFF. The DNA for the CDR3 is TGTGCCAGCAGTAGAGCGTTGAACACCGGGGAGCTGTTTTTT. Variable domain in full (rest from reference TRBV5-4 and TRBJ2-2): ETGVTQSPTHLIKTRGQQVTLRCSSQSGHNTVSWYQQALGQGPQFIFQYYREEENGRGNFPPRFSGLQFPNYSSELNVNALELDDSALYLCASSRALNTGELFFGEGSRLTVL.